The clone carrying this TCR beta chain was detected many times. Its antigen is as yet unknown. Germline CDR1 SGHTA, CDR2 FQGNSA. The V end lost 5 bases, the J end lost 5 bases, and 5 bases lay between the germline ends. This CDR3 spans 11 amino acids. CDR3 and TCR beta VDJ profiling relied on a genomic DNA template. TCRdb re-called the reads with MiXCR, one entry per CDR3 protein. The sample includes about 160,000 distinct CDR3 sequences, approximately 40% seen only once; the top ten take 0.8% to 1.1%. This record comes from a study of CD8+CD57+ T cells in acquired aplastic anemia. About the study: DNA from sorted CD4+ and CD8+ cells averaged around 3.5 ug. There were approximately 9.9 million reads, on average, for CD4+ cells from healthy donors. Points from the study as a whole: There were around 28 CD8+ CDR3 sequences that occurred in both patients and controls. Researchers reported that CD8+ Simpson's diversity was not significantly different in patients versus controls.

The sequence derives from a human donor in good health. This chain connects TRBV7-2 to TRBJ2-3; unclear D gene. Sample: sorted CD4+, CD8+, or CD8+CD57+ T cells (not recorded which) from PBMCs. The CDR3 protein is CASSLKDTQYF. For the CDR3, the DNA is TGTGCCAGCAGCCTTAAAGATACGCAGTATTTT.